This record looks at one T cell receptor (beta chain) sequence and its context. Its antigen is as yet unknown. This sample is drawn from a study of CD8+CD57+ T cells in acquired aplastic anemia. Overall study: Recorded DNA amounts for sorted CD4+ and CD8+ cells had an average of 3.2 ug. Read counts for CD4+ cells (from healthy donors) averaged around 10 million. Study findings and constraints: Patients and controls shared fewer than 30 CD8+ CDR3 sequences. Patients and healthy controls showed no significant CD8+ Simpson's diversity difference.

It was genomic DNA that served as the template for profiling TCR beta VDJ and CDR3. TCRdb independently ran MiXCR on the reads; one entry per CDR3 protein. In the table there are 400,000 to 450,000 distinct CDR3 sequences, 55% to 70% of which are singletons. Germline loops: CDR1 LGHNA, CDR2 YNFKEQ. V was trimmed by 4 bases and J by 14 bases, leaving 19 bases between them. The CDR3 is made up of 13 amino acids. The chain links TRBV4-2 to TRBJ2-3, with D perhaps given as TRBD1 or TRBD2 (5 bases each). The receptor comes from a human donor in good health, serving as a control. Sequencing was carried out using sorted CD4+, CD8+, or CD8+CD57+ T cells (not recorded which) from PBMCs. Here the CDR3 DNA reads TGTGCCAGCAGCCCGGGGCGGGTAGGTTTGAGGTATTTT. It yields the protein CASSPGRVGLRYF.